The rows below give T cell receptor beta chains drawn from one sample of a study of Graves' ophthalmopathy and Graves' hyperthyroidism. TCRdb recomputed calls from the multiplex PCR reads with MiXCR, one row per CDR3 protein. The data hold around 1,000,000 distinct CDR3 sequences, with 35% to 40% observed a single time. Sequences were obtained from peripheral blood or thyroid tissue (not recorded which). These receptors all come from an adult man with Graves' hyperthyroidism. The CDR3 runs from the conserved cysteine through the conserved F or W.

TRBV10-3	TRBJ1-2	CASTKSGGRGNYGYTF
TRBV29-1	TRBJ1-4	CSVETRQGGELFF
TRBV10-2	TRBJ1-2	CASSDSGRSGYTF
TRBV12-3/TRBV12-4	TRBJ2-5	CASSGQGAQVQETQYF
TRBV10-3	TRBJ1-5	CATRDRRDSNQPQHF
TRBV19	TRBJ2-7	CASNQPAGRAYEQYF
TRBV10-3	TRBJ1-1	CAIRERGQGRTEAFF
TRBV2	TRBJ1-1	CASNQGSDTEAFF
TRBV29-1	TRBJ2-5	CSHSRREETQYF
TRBV4-3	TRBJ1-1	CASSHRQGLNTEAFF